This passage covers 8 T cell receptor beta chains from one sample sequenced in a study of T-cell reconstitution after alpha-beta-depleted transplantation in children. Unique molecular identifiers were incorporated during preparation of the TCRbeta library. TCRdb re-called the PCR reads through MiXCR, storing one row per CDR3 protein. The sample carries approximately 500,000 distinct CDR3 sequences, more than 20% recorded once. The source was PBMCs, collected before TCRalphabeta/CD19-depleted stem cell transplant. The receptor source for this set is a boy in the first two years of life with Wiskott-Aldrich syndrome, due to receive a stem cell transplant.

V and J are TRBV11-2 and TRBJ2-1; 7 bases fit TRBD2. Germline trimming cut 1 base from V and 6 bases from J; bases unmatched to any gene: 3. This CDR3 is built from 14 residues. In germline, CDR1 is SGHAT, CDR2 FQNNGV. CDR3 in amino acids: CASSLAGGLNEQFF. CDR3 nucleotide sequence: TGTGCCAGCAGCTTAGCGGGAGGCCTCAATGAGCAGTTCTTC.

This clonotype was counted once. V usage is TRBV5-1 and J usage is TRBJ2-3; D is undetermined. This CDR3 has 16 residues. Germline loops: CDR1 SGHRS, CDR2 YFSETQ. The germline V and J ends were trimmed by 4 bases and 0 bases, with 15 bases remaining between them. The CDR3: CASSLRTSQSTDTQYF. The CDR3 DNA is TGCGCCAGCAGCCTCCGGACGTCCCAAAGCACAGATACGCAGTATTTT.

The V gene is TRBV28, the J gene TRBJ1-1; 8 nucleotides line up with TRBD1. This CDR3 is 15 amino acids long. Trimming took 5 bases from V and 4 from J; bases not matched to a gene: 9. Germline V CDR1 and CDR2: MDHEN, SYDVKM. CDR3 protein: CASSINQGAGTEAFF. As DNA, the CDR3 is TGTGCCAGCAGTATCAATCAGGGGGCTGGCACTGAAGCTTTCTTT.

This clonotype has a handful of counts. The genes are TRBV20-1 and TRBJ1-4, with 7 bases lining up with TRBD1. The CDR3 contains 13 residues. V shed 7 bases, J shed 5 bases, and the junction held 7 bases outside the gene matches. The V gene's germline CDR1 is DFQATT and CDR2 SNEGSKA (reference sequence). CDR3 DNA: TGCAGTGTCCTGGACAGGTCAAATGAAAAACTGTTTTTT. Protein product: CSVLDRSNEKLFF.

This clonotype has only a few counts. The gene calls are TRBV5-1 and TRBJ2-7; 8 positions match TRBD2. Germline assignment: CDR1 SGHRS and CDR2 YFSETQ. Trimming at V came to 4 bases and at J to 4 bases, leaving 7 bases not matched to a gene. The CDR3 consists of 14 residues. The CDR3 reads CASSPGTRRYEQYF. The CDR3 nucleotides read TGCGCCAGCAGCCCGGGGACTAGACGGTACGAGCAGTACTTC.

This clonotype has just a few counts. This chain joins TRBV5-1 and TRBJ2-3; the match to TRBD2 covers 11 bases. J was trimmed by 7 bases and V by 7 bases; bases with no gene match: 2. The germline V gene has CDR1 SGHRS and CDR2 YFSETQ. The CDR3 spans 12 residues. The CDR3 bases are TGCGCCAGCCGACTAGCGGGGAATACGCAGTATTTT. Amino acid sequence: CASRLAGNTQYF. Variable domain in full (rest from reference TRBV5-1 and TRBJ2-3): KAGVTQTPRYLIKTRGQQVTLSCSPISGHRSVSWYQQTPGQGLQFLFEYFSETQRNKGNFPGRFSGRQFSNSRSEMNVSTLELGDSALYLCASRLAGNTQYFGPGTRLTVL.

The chain combines TRBV11-3 with TRBJ2-1; 7 nucleotides agree with TRBD2. CDR3 length: 14 amino acids. Looked up from germline, CDR1 is SGHNT and CDR2 is YENEEA. Unmatched junction bases numbered 4, after V lost 5 bases and J lost 3 bases. As DNA, the CDR3 is TGTGCCAGCAGCCCAGGGACTAACTACAATGAGCAGTTCTTC. This encodes CASSPGTNYNEQFF.

Of note for this clonotype: A junction end diverges from the germline sequence, so it may reflect a read error. The V and J genes are TRBV7-2 and TRBJ2-1; D remains ambiguous. The V gene's germline CDR1 is SGHTA and CDR2 FQGNSA. The CDR3 extends over 15 amino acids. The CDR3 region has the DNA TGTGCCAGCAGCTTAGAGATTAGCTCCTGCAATGAGCAGTTCTTC. This translates into CASSLEISSCNEQFF.